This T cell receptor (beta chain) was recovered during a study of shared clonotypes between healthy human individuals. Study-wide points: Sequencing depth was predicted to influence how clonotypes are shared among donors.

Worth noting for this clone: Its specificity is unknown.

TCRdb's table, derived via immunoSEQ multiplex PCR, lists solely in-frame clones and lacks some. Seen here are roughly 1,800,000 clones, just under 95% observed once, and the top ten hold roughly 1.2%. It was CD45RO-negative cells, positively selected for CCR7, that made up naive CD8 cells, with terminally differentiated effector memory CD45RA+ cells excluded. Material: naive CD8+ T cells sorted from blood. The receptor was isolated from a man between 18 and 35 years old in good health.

The CDR3 loop reads CASSAGGWYNEQFF. The CDR3 DNA follows: TGTGCCAGCAGCGCGGGAGGTTGGTACAATGAGCAGTTCTTC. The rearrangement links TRBV7-8 to TRBJ2-1, with 8 bases matching TRBD2. CDR3 length: 14 amino acids. Per the germline V gene, CDR1 is SGHVS and CDR2 is FQNEAQ. Losses at the gene ends were 5 bases for V and 4 bases for J; bases not matched to a gene: 4.